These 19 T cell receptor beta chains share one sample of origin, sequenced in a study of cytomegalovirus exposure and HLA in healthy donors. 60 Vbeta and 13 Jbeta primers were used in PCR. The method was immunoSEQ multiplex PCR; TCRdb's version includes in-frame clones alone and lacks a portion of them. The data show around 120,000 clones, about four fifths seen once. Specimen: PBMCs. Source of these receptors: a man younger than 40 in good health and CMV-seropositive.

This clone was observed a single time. This chain's CDR3 is CASRPGSNTGELFF. In DNA form, the CDR3 reads TGTGCCAGCCGTCCAGGCTCGAACACCGGGGAGCTGTTTTTT. The gene calls are TRBV6-5 and TRBJ2-2; D is ambiguous. The V gene lost 8 bases and the J gene lost 0 bases, with 10 bases spanning the gap. The CDR3 extends over 14 amino acids. Germline V CDR1 and CDR2: MNHEY, SVGAGI.

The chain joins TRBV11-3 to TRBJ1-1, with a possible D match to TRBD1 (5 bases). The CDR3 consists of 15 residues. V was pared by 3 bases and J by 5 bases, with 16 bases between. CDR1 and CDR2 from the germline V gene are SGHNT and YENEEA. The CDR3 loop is CASSFLWAGGTEAFF. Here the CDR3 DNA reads TGTGCCAGCAGCTTTCTGTGGGCCGGGGGGACTGAAGCTTTCTTT.

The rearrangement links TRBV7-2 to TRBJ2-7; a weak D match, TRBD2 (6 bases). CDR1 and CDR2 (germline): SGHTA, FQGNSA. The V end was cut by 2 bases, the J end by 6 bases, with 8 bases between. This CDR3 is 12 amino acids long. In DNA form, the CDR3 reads TGTGCCAGCAGCTTAAATAGCGGCGAGCAGTACTTC. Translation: CASSLNSGEQYF.

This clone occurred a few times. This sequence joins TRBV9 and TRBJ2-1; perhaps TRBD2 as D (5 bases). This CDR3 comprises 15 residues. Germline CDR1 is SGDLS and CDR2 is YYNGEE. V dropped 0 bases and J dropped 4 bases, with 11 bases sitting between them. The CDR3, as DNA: TGTGCCAGCAGCGTAGCTGTTCGGGGATACAATGAGCAGTTCTTC. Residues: CASSVAVRGYNEQFF.

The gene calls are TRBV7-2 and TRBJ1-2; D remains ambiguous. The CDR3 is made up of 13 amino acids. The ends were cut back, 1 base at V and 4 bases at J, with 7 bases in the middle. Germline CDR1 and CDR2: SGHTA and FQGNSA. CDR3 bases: TGTGCCAGCAGCTTAGGCGGAATCTATGGCTACACCTTC. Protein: CASSLGGIYGYTF. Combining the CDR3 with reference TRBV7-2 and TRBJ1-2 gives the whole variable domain GAGVSQSPSNKVTEKGKDVELRCDPISGHTALYWYRQSLGQGLEFLIYFQGNSAPDKSGLPSDRFSAERTGGSVSTLTIQRTQQEDSAVYLCASSLGGIYGYTFGSGTRLTVV.

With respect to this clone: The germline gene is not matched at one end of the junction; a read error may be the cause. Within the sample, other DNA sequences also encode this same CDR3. DNA for the CDR3: TGTGCCAGCAGCAAAGTGACAGGCAACTACGGCTACACCTTC. The encoded protein is CASSKVTGNYGYTF. The chain carries TRBV7-2 and TRBJ1-2; tentative D call: TRBD1 (6 bases). The CDR3 extends over 14 amino acids. Germline V lookup: CDR1 SGHTA, CDR2 FQGNSA.

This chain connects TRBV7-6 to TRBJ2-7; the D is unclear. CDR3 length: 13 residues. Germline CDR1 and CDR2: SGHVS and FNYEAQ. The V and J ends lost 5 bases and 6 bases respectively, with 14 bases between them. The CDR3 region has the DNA TGTGCCAGCAGCCCCGGGTCTCCCGGCGAGCAGTACTTC. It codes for CASSPGSPGEQYF.

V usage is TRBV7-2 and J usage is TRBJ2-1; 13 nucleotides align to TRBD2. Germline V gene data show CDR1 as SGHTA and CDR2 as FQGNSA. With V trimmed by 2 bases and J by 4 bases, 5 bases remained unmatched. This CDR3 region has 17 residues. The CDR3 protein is CASSLLRTSGGYNEQFF. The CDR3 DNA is TGTGCCAGCAGCTTATTACGGACTAGCGGGGGATACAATGAGCAGTTCTTC.

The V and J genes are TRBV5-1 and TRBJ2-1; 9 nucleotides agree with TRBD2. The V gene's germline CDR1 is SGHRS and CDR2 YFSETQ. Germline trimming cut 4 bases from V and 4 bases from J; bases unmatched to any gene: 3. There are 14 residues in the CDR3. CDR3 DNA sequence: TGCGCCAGCAGCGTAGCGGGAGTATACAATGAGCAGTTCTTC. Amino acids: CASSVAGVYNEQFF.

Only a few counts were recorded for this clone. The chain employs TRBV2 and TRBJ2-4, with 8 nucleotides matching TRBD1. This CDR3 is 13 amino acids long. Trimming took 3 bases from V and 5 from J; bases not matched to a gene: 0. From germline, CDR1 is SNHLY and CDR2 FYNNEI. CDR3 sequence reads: CASSEDRENIQYF. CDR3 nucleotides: TGTGCCAGCAGTGAGGACAGGGAAAACATTCAGTACTTC.

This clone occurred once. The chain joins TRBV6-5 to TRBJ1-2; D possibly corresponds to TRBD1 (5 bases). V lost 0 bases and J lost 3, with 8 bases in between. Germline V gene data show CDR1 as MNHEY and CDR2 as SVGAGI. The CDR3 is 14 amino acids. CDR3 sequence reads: CASSYSGGDYGYTF. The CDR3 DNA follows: TGTGCCAGCAGTTACTCCGGGGGGGACTATGGCTACACCTTC.

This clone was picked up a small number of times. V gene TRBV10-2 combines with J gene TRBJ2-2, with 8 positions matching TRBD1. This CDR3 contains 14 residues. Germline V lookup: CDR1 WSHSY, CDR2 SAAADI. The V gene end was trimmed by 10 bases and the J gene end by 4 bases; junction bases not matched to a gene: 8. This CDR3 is CATSPQGVTGELFF. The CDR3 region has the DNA TGCGCCACTTCTCCACAGGGGGTCACCGGGGAGCTGTTTTTT.

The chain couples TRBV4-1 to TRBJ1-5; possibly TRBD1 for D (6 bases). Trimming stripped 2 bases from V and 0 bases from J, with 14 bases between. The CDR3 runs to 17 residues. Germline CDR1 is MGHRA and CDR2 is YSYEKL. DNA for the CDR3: TGCGCCAGCAGCCAAAGGACAGCAATCTATAGCAATCAGCCCCAGCATTTT. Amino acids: CASSQRTAIYSNQPQHF.

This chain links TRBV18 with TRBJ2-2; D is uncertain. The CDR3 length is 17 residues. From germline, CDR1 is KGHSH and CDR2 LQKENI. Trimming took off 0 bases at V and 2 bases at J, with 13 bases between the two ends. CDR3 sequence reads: CASSPPITFYNTGELFF. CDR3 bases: TGTGCCAGCTCACCACCGATCACTTTCTATAACACCGGGGAGCTGTTTTTT.

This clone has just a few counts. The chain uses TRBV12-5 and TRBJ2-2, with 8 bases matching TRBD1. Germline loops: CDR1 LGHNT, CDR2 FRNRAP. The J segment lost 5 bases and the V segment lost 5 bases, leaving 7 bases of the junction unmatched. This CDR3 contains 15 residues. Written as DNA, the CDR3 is TGTGCTAGTGGTCCTCGGACAGGGTCGACCGGGGAGCTGTTTTTT. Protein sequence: CASGPRTGSTGELFF.

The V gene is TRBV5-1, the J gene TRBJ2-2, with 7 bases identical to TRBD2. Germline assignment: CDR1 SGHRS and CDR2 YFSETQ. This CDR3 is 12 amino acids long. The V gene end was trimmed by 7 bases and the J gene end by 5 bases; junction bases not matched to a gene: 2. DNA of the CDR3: TGCGCCAGCGGGGAGGGGACCGGGGAGCTGTTTTTT. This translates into CASGEGTGELFF.

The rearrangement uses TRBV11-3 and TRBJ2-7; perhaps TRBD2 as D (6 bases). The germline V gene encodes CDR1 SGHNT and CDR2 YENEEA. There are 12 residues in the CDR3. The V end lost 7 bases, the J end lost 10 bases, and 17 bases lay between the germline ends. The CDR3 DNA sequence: TGTGCCAGCACCGAGGGACTGGGGCGACAGTACTTC. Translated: CASTEGLGRQYF.

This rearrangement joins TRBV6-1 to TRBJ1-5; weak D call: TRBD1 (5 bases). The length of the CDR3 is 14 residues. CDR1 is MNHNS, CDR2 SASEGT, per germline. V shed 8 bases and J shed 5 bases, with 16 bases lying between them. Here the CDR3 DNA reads TGTGCCAGCCAGGGAATGGTAGGCCATCAGCCCCAGCATTTT. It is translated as CASQGMVGHQPQHF.

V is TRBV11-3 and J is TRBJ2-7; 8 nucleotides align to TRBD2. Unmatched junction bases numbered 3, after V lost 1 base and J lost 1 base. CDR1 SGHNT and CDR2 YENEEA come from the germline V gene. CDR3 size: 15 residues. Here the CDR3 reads CASSLGTSTSYEQYF. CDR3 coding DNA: TGTGCCAGCAGCTTAGGGACTAGCACTTCCTACGAGCAGTACTTC.